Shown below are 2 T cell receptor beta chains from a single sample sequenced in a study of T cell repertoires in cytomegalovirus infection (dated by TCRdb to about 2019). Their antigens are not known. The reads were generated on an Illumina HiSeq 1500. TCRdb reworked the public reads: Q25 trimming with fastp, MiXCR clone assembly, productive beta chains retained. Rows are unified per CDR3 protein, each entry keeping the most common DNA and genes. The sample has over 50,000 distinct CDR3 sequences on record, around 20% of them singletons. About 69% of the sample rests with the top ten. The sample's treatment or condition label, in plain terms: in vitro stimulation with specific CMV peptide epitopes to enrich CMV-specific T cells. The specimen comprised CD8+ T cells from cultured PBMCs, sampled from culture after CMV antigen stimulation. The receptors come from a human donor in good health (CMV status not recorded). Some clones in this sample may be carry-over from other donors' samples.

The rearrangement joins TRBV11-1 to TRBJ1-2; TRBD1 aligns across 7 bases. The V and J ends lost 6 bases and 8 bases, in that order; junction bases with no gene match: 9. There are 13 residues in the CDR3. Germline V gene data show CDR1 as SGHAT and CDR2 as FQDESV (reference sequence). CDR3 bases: TGTGCCAGCAGTCCCGGGACAGAGATGGGCTACACCTTC. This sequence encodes CASSPGTEMGYTF.

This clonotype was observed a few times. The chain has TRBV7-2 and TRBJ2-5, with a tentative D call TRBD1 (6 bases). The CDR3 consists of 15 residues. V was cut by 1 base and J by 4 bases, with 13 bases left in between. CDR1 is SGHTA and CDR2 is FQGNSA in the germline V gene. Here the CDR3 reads CASSLDGTWGETQYF. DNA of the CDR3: TGTGCCAGCAGCTTAGATGGGACATGGGGAGAGACCCAGTACTTC.